Detailed here is one TCR beta chain. The antigen remains undetermined. These data originate in a study of cytomegalovirus exposure and HLA in healthy donors. Study as a whole: HLA-typed donors were the source of 90 million or so unique TCRs, which an early data release held.

In the PCR, 60 Vbeta and 13 Jbeta primers were used. Here immunoSEQ multiplex PCR was the method, and the copy in TCRdb shows in-frame clones only, minus some. The repertoire holds some 160,000 clones, with around 80% as singletons. Trimming cost V 6 bases and J 7 bases; bases outside gene matches: 12. Germline CDR1 reads SGHNT; CDR2 reads YENEEA. There are 16 residues in the CDR3. Points from the study as a whole: Despite most TCR sequences being rare, some public TCRs occurred in many donors. Diagnosis of cytomegalovirus status made by the classifier reportedly showed high specificity and sensitivity.

Sequenced: PBMCs. The chain has TRBV11-3 and TRBJ1-4, with 9 bases aligning to TRBD1. The receptor comes from a man aged 40-55 years in good health and CMV-seronegative. The CDR3 region is CASSQRNRGLVEKLFF. The DNA of the CDR3 is TGTGCCAGCAGTCAACGCAACAGGGGGCTAGTTGAAAAACTGTTTTTT.